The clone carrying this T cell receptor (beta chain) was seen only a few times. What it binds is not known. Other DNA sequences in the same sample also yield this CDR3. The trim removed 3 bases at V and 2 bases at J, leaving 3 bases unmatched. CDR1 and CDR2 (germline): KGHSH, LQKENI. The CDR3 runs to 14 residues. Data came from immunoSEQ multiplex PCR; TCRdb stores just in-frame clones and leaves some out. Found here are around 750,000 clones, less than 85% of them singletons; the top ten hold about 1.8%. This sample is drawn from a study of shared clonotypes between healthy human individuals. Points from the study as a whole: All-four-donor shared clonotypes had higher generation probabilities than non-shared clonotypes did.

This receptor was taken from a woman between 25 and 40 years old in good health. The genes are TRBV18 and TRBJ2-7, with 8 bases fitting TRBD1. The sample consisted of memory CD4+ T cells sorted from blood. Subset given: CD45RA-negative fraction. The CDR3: CASSPRQGTYEQYF. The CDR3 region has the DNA TGTGCCAGCTCACCGCGACAGGGGACCTACGAGCAGTACTTC. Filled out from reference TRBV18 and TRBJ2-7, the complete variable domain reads NAGVMQNPRHLVRRRGQEARLRCSPMKGHSHVYWYRQLPEEGLKFMVYLQKENIIDESGMPKERFSAEFPKEGPSILRIQQVVRGDSAAYFCASSPRQGTYEQYFGPGTRLTVT.